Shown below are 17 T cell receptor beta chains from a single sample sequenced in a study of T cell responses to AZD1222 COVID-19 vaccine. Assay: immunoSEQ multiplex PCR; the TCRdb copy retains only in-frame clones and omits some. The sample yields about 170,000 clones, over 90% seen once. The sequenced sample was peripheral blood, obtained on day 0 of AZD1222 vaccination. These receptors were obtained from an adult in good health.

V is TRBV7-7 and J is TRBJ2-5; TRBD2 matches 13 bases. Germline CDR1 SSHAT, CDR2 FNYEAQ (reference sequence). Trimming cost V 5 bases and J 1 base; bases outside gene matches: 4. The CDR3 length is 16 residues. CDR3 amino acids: CASSPGLAGIQETQYF. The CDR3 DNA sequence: TGTGCCAGCAGCCCGGGACTAGCGGGAATCCAAGAGACCCAGTACTTC. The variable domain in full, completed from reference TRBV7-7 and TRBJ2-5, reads GAGVSQSPRYKVTKRGQDVTLRCDPISSHATLYWYQQALGQGPEFLTYFNYEAQPDKSGLPSDRFSAERPEGSISTLTIQRTEQRDSAMYRCASSPGLAGIQETQYFGPGTRLLVL.

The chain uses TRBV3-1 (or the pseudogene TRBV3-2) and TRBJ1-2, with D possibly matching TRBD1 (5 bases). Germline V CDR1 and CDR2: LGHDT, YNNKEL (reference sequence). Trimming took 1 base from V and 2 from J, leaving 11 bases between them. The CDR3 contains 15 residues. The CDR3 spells CASSQAYRQNYGYTF. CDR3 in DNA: TGTGCCAGCAGCCAAGCGTATAGACAGAACTATGGCTACACCTTC.

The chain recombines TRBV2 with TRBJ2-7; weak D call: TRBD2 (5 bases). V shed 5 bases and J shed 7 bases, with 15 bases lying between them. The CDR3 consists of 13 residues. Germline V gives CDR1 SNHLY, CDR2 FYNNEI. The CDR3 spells CASSPRTGGEQYF. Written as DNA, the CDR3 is TGTGCCAGCAGTCCCCGGACTGGCGGGGAGCAGTACTTC.

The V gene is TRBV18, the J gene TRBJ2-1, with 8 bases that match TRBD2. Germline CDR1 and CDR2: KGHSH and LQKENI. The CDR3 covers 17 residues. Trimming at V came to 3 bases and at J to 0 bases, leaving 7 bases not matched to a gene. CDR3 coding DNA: TGTGCCAGCTCACCCCCAATGAGCGGGAGCTCCTACAATGAGCAGTTCTTC. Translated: CASSPPMSGSSYNEQFF.

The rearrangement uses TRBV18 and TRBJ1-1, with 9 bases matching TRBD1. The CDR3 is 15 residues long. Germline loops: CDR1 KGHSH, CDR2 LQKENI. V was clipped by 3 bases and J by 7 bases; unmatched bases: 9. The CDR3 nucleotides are TGTGCCAGCTCACCGGGAACGGGGACAGGGTTTGAAGCTTTCTTT. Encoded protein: CASSPGTGTGFEAFF.

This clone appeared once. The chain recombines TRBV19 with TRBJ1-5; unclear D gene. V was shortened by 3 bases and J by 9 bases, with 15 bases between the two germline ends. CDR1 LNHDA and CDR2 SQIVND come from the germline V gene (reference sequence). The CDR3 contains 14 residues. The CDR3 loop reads CASSIVQVRSPQHF. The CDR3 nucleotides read TGTGCCAGTAGTATCGTGCAGGTCCGATCGCCCCAGCATTTT.

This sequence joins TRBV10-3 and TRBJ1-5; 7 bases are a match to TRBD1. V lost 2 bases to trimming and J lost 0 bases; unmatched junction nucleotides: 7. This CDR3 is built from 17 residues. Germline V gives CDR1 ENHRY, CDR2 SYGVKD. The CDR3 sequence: CAISEEGDSYSNQPQHF. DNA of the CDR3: TGTGCCATCAGTGAGGAGGGGGACAGCTATAGCAATCAGCCCCAGCATTTT.

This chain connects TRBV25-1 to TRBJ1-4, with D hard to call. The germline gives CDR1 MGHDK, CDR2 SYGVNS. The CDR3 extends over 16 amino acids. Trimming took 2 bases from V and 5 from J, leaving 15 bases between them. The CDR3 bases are TGTGCCAGCAGTGAAAATCTGGCACCGCCCAATGAAAAACTGTTTTTT. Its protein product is CASSENLAPPNEKLFF.

The chain's CDR3 is CASSEGANSPLHF. For the CDR3, the DNA is TGCGCCAGCAGTGAAGGGGCCAATTCACCCCTCCACTTT. The chain employs TRBV10-2 and TRBJ1-6; possibly TRBD1 for D (5 bases). From germline, CDR1 is WSHSY and CDR2 SAAADI. The CDR3 loop spans 13 amino acids. V lost 3 bases and J lost 7, with 7 bases in between.

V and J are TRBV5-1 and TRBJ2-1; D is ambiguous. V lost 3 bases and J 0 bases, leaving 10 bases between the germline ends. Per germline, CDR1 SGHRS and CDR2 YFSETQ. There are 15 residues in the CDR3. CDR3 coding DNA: TGCGCCAGCAGCTATGACATTAGCTCCTACAATGAGCAGTTCTTC. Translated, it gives CASSYDISSYNEQFF. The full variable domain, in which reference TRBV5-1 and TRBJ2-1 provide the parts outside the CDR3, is KAGVTQTPRYLIKTRGQQVTLSCSPISGHRSVSWYQQTPGQGLQFLFEYFSETQRNKGNFPGRFSGRQFSNSRSEMNVSTLELGDSALYLCASSYDISSYNEQFFGPGTRLTVL.

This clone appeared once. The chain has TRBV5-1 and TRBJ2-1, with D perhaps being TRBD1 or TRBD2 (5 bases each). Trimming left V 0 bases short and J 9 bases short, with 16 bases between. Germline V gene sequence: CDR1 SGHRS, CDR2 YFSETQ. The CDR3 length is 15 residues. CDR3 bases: TGCGCCAGCAGCTTGGTCAGCCCCTGGGGGAGTGAGCAGTTCTTC. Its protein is CASSLVSPWGSEQFF. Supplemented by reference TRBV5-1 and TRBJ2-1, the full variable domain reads KAGVTQTPRYLIKTRGQQVTLSCSPISGHRSVSWYQQTPGQGLQFLFEYFSETQRNKGNFPGRFSGRQFSNSRSEMNVSTLELGDSALYLCASSLVSPWGSEQFFGPGTRLTVL.

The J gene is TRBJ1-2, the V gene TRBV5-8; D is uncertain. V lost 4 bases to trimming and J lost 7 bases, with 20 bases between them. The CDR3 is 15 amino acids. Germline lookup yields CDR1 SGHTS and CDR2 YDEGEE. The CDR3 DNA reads TGTGCCAGCAGCCCCCCAGACCCCTTCTTGCTTGGCTACACCTTC. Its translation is CASSPPDPFLLGYTF.

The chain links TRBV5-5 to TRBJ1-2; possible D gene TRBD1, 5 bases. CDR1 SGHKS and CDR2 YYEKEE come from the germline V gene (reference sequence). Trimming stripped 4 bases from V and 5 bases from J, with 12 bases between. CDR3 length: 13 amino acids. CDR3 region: CASSLGTAYGYTF. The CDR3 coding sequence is TGTGCCAGCAGCCTAGGGACCGCTTATGGCTACACCTTC.

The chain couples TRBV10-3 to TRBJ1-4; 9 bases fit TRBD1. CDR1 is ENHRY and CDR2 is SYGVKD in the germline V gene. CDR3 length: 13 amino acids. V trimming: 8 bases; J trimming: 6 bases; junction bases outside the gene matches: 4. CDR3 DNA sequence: TGTGCCATCGGGACAGGGTGGGATGAAAAACTGTTTTTT. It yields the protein CAIGTGWDEKLFF.

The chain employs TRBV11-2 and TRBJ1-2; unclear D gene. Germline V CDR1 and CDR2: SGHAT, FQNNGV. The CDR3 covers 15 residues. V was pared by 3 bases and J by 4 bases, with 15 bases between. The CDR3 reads CASSLGLDGGYGYTF. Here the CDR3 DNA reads TGTGCCAGCAGCTTGGGCCTGGACGGAGGCTATGGCTACACCTTC.

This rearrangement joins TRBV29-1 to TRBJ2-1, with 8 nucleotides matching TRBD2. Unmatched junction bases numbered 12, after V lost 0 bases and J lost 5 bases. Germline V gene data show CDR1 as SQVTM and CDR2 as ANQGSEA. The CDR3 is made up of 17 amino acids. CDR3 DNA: TGCAGCGTTGAAGACCTCTCGACTAGCGCGAGGGACAATGAGCAGTTCTTC. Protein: CSVEDLSTSARDNEQFF.

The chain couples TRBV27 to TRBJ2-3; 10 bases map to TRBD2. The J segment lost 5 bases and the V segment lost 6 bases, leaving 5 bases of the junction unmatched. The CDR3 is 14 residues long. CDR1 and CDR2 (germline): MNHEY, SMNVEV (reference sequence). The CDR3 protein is CASSRTSGRDTQYF. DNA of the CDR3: TGTGCCAGCAGCCGGACTAGCGGTAGAGATACGCAGTATTTT.